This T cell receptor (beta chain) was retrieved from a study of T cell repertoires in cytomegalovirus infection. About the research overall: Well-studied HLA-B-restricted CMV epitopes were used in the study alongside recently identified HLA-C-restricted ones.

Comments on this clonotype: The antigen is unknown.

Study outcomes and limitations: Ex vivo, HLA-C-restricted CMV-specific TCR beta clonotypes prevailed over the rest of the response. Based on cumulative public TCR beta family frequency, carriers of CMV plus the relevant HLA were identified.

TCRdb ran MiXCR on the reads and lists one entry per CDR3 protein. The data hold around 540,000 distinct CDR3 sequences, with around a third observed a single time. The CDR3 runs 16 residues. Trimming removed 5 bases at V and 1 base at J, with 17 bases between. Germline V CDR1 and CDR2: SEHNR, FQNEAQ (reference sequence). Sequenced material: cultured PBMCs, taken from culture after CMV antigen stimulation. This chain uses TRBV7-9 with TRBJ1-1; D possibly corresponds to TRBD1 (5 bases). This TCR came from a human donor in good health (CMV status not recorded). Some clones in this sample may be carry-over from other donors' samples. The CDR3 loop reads CASSVTGRAKNTEAFF. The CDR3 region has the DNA TGTGCCAGCAGCGTTACCGGCAGGGCTAAGAACACTGAAGCTTTCTTT.